This T cell receptor beta chain was captured in a study of blood T cell repertoires in COVID-19. TCRdb's table, derived via immunoSEQ multiplex PCR, lists solely in-frame clones and lacks some. The sample shows about 300,000 clones, just under 90% of them seen only once. This CDR3 comprises 14 residues. CDR1 and CDR2 from the germline V gene are SNHLY and FYNNEI. V lost 6 bases to trimming and J lost 0 bases, with 12 bases between them. The gene calls are TRBV2 and TRBJ2-7; weak D call: TRBD1 (5 bases). The sequence was obtained from a woman aged 25 to 39 with COVID-19, enrolled during active disease. Sequencing was performed on peripheral blood. The CDR3 sequence is CASRRQPRSYEQYF. CDR3 sequence (DNA): TGTGCCAGCAGGCGACAGCCCCGCTCCTACGAGCAGTACTTC.